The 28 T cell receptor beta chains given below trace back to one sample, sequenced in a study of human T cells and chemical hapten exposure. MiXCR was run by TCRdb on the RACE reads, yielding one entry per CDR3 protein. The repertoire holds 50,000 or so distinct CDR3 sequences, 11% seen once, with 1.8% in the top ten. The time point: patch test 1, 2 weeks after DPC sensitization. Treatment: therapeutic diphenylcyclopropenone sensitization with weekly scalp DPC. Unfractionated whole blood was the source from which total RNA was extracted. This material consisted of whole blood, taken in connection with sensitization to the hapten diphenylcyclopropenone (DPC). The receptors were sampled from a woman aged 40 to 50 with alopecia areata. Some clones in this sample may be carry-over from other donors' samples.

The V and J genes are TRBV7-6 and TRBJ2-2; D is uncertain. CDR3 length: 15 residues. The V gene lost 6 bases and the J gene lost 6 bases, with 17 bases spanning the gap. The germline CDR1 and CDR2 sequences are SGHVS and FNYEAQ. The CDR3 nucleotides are TGTGCCAGCAGTTTGTCCCAGGTTCACGCCGGGGAGCTGTTTTTT. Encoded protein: CASSLSQVHAGELFF. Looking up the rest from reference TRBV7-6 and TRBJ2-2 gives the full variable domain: GAGVSQSPRYKVTKRGQDVALRCDPISGHVSLYWYRQALGQGPEFLTYFNYEAQQDKSGLPNDRFSAERPEGSISTLTIQRTEQRDSAMYRCASSLSQVHAGELFFGEGSRLTVL.

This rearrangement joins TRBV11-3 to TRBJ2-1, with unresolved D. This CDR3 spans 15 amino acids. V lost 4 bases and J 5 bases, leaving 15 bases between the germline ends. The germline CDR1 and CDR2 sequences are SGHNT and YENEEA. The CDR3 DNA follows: TGTGCCAGCAGCTGGAGAGGAAGGTATAACAATGAGCAGTTCTTC. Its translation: CASSWRGRYNNEQFF. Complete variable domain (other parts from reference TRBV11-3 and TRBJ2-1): EAGVVQSPRYKIIEKKQPVAFWCNPISGHNTLYWYLQNLGQGPELLIRYENEEAVDDSQLPKDRFSAERLKGVDSTLKIQPAELGDSAVYLCASSWRGRYNNEQFFGPGTRLTVL.

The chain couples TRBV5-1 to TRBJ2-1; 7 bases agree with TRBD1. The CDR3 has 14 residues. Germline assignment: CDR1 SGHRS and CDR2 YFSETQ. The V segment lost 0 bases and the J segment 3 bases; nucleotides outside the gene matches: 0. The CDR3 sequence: CASSLGQGYNEQFF. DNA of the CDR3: TGCGCCAGCAGCTTGGGACAGGGCTACAATGAGCAGTTCTTC. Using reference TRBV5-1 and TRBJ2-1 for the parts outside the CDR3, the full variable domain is KAGVTQTPRYLIKTRGQQVTLSCSPISGHRSVSWYQQTPGQGLQFLFEYFSETQRNKGNFPGRFSGRQFSNSRSEMNVSTLELGDSALYLCASSLGQGYNEQFFGPGTRLTVL.

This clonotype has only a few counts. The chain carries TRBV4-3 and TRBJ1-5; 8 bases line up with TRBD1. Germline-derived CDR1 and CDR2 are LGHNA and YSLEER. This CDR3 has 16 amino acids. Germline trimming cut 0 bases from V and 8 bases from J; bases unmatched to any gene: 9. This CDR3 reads CASSQDLTGALKPQHF. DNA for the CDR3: TGCGCCAGCAGCCAAGACCTGACAGGGGCTCTGAAGCCCCAGCATTTT.

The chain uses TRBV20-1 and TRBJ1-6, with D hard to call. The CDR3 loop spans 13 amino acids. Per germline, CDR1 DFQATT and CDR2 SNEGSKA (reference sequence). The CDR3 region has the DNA TGCACTCCAAAATCAGGATATAATTCACCCCTCCACTTT. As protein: CTPKSGYNSPLHF.

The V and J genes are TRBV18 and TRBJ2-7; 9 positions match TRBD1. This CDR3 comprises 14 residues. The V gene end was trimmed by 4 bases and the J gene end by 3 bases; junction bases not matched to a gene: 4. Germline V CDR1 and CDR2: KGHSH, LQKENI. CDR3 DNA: TGTGCCAGCTCACAGGACAGGGGCATCTACGAGCAGTACTTC. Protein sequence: CASSQDRGIYEQYF.

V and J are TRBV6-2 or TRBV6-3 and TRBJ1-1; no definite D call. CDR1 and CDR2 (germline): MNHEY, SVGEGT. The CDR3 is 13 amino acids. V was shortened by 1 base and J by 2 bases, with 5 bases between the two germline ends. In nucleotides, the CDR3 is TGTGCCAGCAGTTACTTGGGCAACACTGAAGCTTTCTTT. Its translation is CASSYLGNTEAFF.

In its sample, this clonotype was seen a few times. The CDR3 here is CASSLSGLAGTDTQYF. The CDR3 bases are TGTGCCAGCAGCCTTTCCGGACTAGCAGGCACAGATACGCAGTATTTT. The chain uses TRBV7-2 and TRBJ2-3; 8 bases match TRBD2. Looked up from germline, CDR1 is SGHTA and CDR2 is FQGNSA. With 5 bases clipped from V and 1 base from J, the junction kept 8 bases outside the gene matches. This CDR3 has 16 residues. The whole variable domain, remainder taken from reference TRBV7-2 and TRBJ2-3, is GAGVSQSPSNKVTEKGKDVELRCDPISGHTALYWYRQSLGQGLEFLIYFQGNSAPDKSGLPSDRFSAERTGGSVSTLTIQRTQQEDSAVYLCASSLSGLAGTDTQYFGPGTRLTVL.

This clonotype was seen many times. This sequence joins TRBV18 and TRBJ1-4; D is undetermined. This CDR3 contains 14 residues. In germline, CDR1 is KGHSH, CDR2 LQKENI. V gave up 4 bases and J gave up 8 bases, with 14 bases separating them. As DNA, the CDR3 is TGTGCCAGCTCACAGGGTAGAATGGACGAAAAACTGTTTTTT. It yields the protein CASSQGRMDEKLFF.

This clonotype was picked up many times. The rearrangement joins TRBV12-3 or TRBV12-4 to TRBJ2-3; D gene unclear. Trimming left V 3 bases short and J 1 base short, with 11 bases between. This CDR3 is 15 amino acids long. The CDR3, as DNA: TGTGCCAGCAGTTTCCAGGACGTGGGCACAGATACGCAGTATTTT. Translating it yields CASSFQDVGTDTQYF.

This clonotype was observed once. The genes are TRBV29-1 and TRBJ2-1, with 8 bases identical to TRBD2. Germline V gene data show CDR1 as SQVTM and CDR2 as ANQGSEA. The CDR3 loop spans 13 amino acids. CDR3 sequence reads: CSVTLAVYNEQFF. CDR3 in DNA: TGCAGTGTAACACTAGCGGTATACAATGAGCAGTTCTTC.

CDR3 coding DNA: TGTGCCAGCACCAGACAGAGCAATCAGCCCCAGCATTTT. It encodes CASTRQSNQPQHF. The J gene is TRBJ1-5, the V gene TRBV2, with D possibly TRBD1 on 5 matching bases. Germline V CDR1 and CDR2: SNHLY, FYNNEI. Trimming left V 7 bases short and J 1 base short, with 8 bases between. CDR3 length: 13 residues.

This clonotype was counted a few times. The CDR3 is CASSYEGAYENTIYF. The CDR3 nucleotides read TGTGCCAGCAGCTACGAAGGGGCGTATGAAAACACCATATATTTT. J is TRBJ1-3 and V is TRBV12-3 or TRBV12-4, with a weak D call TRBD1 (5 bases). The CDR3 extends over 15 amino acids. Trimming pared 6 bases from V and 6 bases from J, leaving 18 bases between.

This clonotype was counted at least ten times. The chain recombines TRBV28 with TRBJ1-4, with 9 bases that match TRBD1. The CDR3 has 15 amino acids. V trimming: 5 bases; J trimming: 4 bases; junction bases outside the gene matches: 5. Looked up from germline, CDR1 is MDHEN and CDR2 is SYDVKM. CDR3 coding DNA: TGTGCCAGCAGTCCGCCGACAGGGGGTAATGAAAAACTGTTTTTT. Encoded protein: CASSPPTGGNEKLFF.

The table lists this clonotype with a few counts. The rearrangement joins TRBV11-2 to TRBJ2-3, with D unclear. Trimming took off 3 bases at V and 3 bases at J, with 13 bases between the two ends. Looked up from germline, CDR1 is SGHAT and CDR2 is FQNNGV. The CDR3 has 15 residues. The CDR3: CASSFRRTPTDTQYF. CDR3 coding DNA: TGTGCCAGCAGCTTCAGAAGGACGCCTACAGATACGCAGTATTTT.

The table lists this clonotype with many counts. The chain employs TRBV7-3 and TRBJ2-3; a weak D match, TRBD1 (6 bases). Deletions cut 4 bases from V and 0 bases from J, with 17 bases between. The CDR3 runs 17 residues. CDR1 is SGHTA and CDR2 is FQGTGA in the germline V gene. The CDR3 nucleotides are TGTGCCAGCAGCTCACGGGGACACCGATCTAGCACAGATACGCAGTATTTT. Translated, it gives CASSSRGHRSSTDTQYF.

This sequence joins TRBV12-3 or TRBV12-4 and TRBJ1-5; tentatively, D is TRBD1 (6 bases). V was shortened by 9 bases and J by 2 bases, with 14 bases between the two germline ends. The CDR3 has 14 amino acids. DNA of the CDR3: TGTGCCAGTCGCGGGGGGCAAGGCAATCAGCCCCAGCATTTT. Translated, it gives CASRGGQGNQPQHF.

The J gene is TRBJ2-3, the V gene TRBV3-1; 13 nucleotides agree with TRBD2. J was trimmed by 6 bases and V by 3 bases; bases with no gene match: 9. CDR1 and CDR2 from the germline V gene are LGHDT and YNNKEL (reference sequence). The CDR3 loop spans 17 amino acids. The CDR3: CASSHRGLAGVRDTQYF. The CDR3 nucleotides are TGTGCCAGCAGCCACCGAGGACTAGCGGGAGTGCGGGATACGCAGTATTTT.

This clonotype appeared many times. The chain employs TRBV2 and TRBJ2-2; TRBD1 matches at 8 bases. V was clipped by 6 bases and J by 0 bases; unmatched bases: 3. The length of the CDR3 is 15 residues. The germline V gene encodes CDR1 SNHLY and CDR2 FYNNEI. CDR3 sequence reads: CASSLQGANTGELFF. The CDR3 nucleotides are TGTGCCAGCAGCCTACAGGGGGCGAACACCGGGGAGCTGTTTTTT.

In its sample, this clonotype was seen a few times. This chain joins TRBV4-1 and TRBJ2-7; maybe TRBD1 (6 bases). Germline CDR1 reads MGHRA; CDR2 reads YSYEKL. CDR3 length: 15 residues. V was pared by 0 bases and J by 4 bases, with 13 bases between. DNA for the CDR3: TGCGCCAGCAGCCAAGAACAGGGTGGGGGTTACGAGCAGTACTTC. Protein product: CASSQEQGGGYEQYF.

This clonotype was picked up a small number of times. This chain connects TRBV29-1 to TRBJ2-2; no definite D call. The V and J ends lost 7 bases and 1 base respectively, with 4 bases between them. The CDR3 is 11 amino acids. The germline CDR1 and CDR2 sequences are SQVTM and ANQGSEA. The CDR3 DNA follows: TGCAGCGGAAAGAACACCGGGGAGCTGTTTTTT. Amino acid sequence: CSGKNTGELFF.

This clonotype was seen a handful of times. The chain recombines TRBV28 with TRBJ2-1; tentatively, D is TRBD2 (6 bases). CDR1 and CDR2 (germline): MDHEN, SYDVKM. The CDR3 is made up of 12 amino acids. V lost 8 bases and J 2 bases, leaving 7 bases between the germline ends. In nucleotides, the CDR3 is TGTGCCAGCCAGCGGGCCTACAATGAGCAGTTCTTC. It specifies CASQRAYNEQFF.

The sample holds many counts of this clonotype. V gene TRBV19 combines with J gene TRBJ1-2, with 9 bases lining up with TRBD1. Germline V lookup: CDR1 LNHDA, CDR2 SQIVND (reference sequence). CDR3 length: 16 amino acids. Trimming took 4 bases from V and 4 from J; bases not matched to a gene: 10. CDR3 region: CASSTKDRGSPYGYTF. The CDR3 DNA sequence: TGTGCCAGTAGTACCAAGGACAGGGGCTCCCCCTATGGCTACACCTTC.

CDR3 bases: TGTGCCAGCAGTTTCGGTGGCGGCTATAATTCACCCCTCCACTTT. Amino acids: CASSFGGGYNSPLHF. The gene calls are TRBV27 and TRBJ1-6; D call uncertain. The CDR3 spans 15 residues. V was pared by 3 bases and J by 3 bases, with 9 bases between. CDR1 MNHEY and CDR2 SMNVEV come from the germline V gene (reference sequence).

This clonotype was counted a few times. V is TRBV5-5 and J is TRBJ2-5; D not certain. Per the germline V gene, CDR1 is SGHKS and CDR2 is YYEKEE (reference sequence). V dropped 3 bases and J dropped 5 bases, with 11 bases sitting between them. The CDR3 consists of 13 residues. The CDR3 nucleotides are TGTGCCAGCAGCTCCGGGCCGAGGGAGACCCAGTACTTC. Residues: CASSSGPRETQYF.

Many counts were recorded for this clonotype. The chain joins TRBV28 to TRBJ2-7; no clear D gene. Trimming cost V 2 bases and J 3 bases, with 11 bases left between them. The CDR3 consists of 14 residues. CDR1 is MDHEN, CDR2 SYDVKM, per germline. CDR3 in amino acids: CASSLSAGFYEQYF. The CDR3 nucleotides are TGTGCCAGCAGTTTAAGTGCCGGGTTCTACGAGCAGTACTTC.

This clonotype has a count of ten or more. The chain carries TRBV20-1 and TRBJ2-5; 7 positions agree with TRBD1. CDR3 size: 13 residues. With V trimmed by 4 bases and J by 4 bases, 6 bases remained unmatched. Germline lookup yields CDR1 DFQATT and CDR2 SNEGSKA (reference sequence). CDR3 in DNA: TGCAGTGCTACGAGGGGGCGGTTAGAGACCCAGTACTTC. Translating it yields CSATRGRLETQYF.

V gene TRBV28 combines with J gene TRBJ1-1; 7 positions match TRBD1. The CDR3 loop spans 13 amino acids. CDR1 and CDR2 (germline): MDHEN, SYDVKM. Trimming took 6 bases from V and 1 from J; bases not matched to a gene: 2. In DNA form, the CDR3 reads TGTGCCAGCAGCGGACAGGCGAACACTGAAGCTTTCTTT. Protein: CASSGQANTEAFF.